Below are 2 T cell receptor beta chains sequenced from a single sample in a study of blood T cell repertoires in COVID-19. Libraries were prepared by immunoSEQ multiplex PCR; TCRdb keeps only in-frame clonotypes and omits some of them. Among 140,000 to 150,000 clones, 88% were seen once, and the ten largest hold about 1.8%. Sequencing used peripheral blood. All receptors come from a woman between 50 and 59 years old with acute or convalescent COVID-19.

The J gene is TRBJ1-4, the V gene TRBV14, with D maybe TRBD1 (6 bases). The length of the CDR3 is 17 residues. V shed 3 bases and J shed 4 bases, with 18 bases lying between them. Germline assignment: CDR1 SGHDN and CDR2 FVKESK. The CDR3 sequence is CASSQKPQGLVNEKLFF. The DNA for the CDR3 is TGTGCCAGCAGCCAGAAACCACAGGGTTTGGTTAATGAAAAACTGTTTTTT.

This rearrangement joins TRBV28 to TRBJ2-3; D possibly corresponds to TRBD2 (6 bases). Trimming took 1 base from V and 1 from J, leaving 9 bases between them. The V gene's germline CDR1 is MDHEN and CDR2 SYDVKM. The CDR3 runs 15 residues. This CDR3 reads CASSLSASGTDTQYF. The CDR3 DNA follows: TGTGCCAGCAGTTTATCCGCTAGCGGCACAGATACGCAGTATTTT.